Listed below are T cell receptor beta chains from one sample, sequenced in a study of cytomegalovirus exposure and HLA in healthy donors. Clones were sequenced by immunoSEQ multiplex PCR, and TCRdb holds only the in-frame ones, with some missing. The data show approximately 110,000 clones, approximately 84% seen once. The sequenced sample consisted of PBMCs. Source of these receptors: a man aged 50 or older in good health and CMV-seronegative. Each CDR3 is given with its conserved first and last residue. Fields, in order: J gene, V gene, CDR3 length, clone size, D gene, CDR3 DNA, CDR3 protein. D genes are given only for firm matches. A clone size is listed for some rows: how often the clone was seen (once, few, many), or a class if it is expanded.

J: TRBJ2-7
V: TRBV4-1
length: 15
size: .
D: .
DNA: TGCGCCAGCAGCCAAGGCTTAGCGGACTCCTACGAGCAGTACTTC
CDR3: CASSQGLADSYEQYF

J: TRBJ1-1
V: TRBV4-2
length: 14
size: .
D: .
DNA: TGTGCCAGCAGCCAAGGACGTGGGAGGACTGAAGCTTTCTTT
CDR3: CASSQGRGRTEAFF

J: TRBJ2-3
V: TRBV21-1
length: 16
size: .
D: .
DNA: TGTGCCAGCAGCAAAGAGGGGGGACAGGGCACAGATACGCAGTATTTT
CDR3: CASSKEGGQGTDTQYF

J: TRBJ1-1
V: TRBV9
length: 14
size: .
D: .
DNA: TGTGCCAGCAGCGTAATAGGCAGGGGCACTGAAGCTTTCTTT
CDR3: CASSVIGRGTEAFF

J: TRBJ2-1
V: TRBV5-1
length: 11
size: few
D: .
DNA: TGCGCCAGCAGCTTGGCCCGTGAGCAGTTCTTC
CDR3: CASSLAREQFF

J: TRBJ1-2
V: TRBV30
length: 12
size: .
D: .
DNA: TGTGCCTGGAGTGTGTGGGGGGACGGCTACACCTTC
CDR3: CAWSVWGDGYTF

J: TRBJ2-5
V: TRBV4-1
length: 15
size: .
D: TRBD1
DNA: TGCGCCAGCAGCCAAGGACAGGGAAACAAAGAGACCCAGTACTTC
CDR3: CASSQGQGNKETQYF

J: TRBJ2-7
V: TRBV4-2
length: 16
size: .
D: TRBD1
DNA: TGTGCCAGCAGCCAACCGGGACAGGGGGCGGCTTACGAGCAGTACTTC
CDR3: CASSQPGQGAAYEQYF

J: TRBJ1-5
V: TRBV27
length: 13
size: .
D: .
DNA: TGTGCCAGCAGTTTATCGCGGGTTCAGCCCCAGCATTTT
CDR3: CASSLSRVQPQHF

J: TRBJ2-1
V: TRBV2
length: 15
size: .
D: TRBD2
DNA: TGTGCCAAAGCGTCAGGCGGGGGGCGGAACAATGAGCAGTTCTTC
CDR3: CAKASGGGRNNEQFF